The 32 T cell receptor beta chains presented below share a single source sample, sequenced in a study of OX40 agonist ivuxolimab in advanced cancers. The repertoire was sequenced with immunoSEQ multiplex PCR; TCRdb's copy has only in-frame clones and lacks some. The sample contains 84,000 or so clones, more than 80% of which appear only once. The starting material was CD4+ or CD8+ T cells sorted from blood, obtained in a trial of the OX40 agonist ivuxolimab. The receptors stem from an adult with an advanced solid tumor such as melanoma, head and neck, liver or kidney cancer.

The chain has TRBV6-5 and TRBJ2-7, with 12 bases identical to TRBD2. CDR3 length: 15 residues. Unmatched junction bases numbered 7, after V lost 6 bases and J lost 4 bases. Germline assignment: CDR1 MNHEY and CDR2 SVGAGI. The CDR3 coding sequence is TGTGCCAGCAGCTCCGGACTAGCGGGGAAATACGAGCAGTACTTC. It yields the protein CASSSGLAGKYEQYF.

This chain joins TRBV19 and TRBJ1-1; TRBD1 matches at 8 bases. The CDR3 consists of 15 residues. The germline CDR1 and CDR2 sequences are LNHDA and SQIVND (reference sequence). With V trimmed by 5 bases and J by 5 bases, 10 bases remained unmatched. CDR3 nucleotides: TGTGCCAGTAGTCTCGCGGGACAGGTGGGAACTGAAGCTTTCTTT. It yields the protein CASSLAGQVGTEAFF.

V is TRBV6-5 and J is TRBJ2-7; D assignment may be TRBD1 or TRBD2 (5 bases each). Looked up from germline, CDR1 is MNHEY and CDR2 is SVGAGI. The CDR3 has 13 residues. V lost 0 bases to trimming and J lost 6 bases, with 9 bases between them. The CDR3 loop reads CASSYSIGTEQYV. CDR3 nucleotides: TGTGCCAGCAGTTACTCGATAGGGACCGAGCAGTACGTC.

The rearrangement links TRBV5-6 to TRBJ1-2, with unresolved D. Trimming removed 4 bases from V and 5 bases from J, with 18 bases in between. This CDR3 has 15 residues. Germline V gives CDR1 SGHDT, CDR2 YYEEEE. CDR3 nucleotide sequence: TGTGCCAGCAGCCGCCCGCAGACGGCGAATTATGGCTACACCTTC. Translated: CASSRPQTANYGYTF.

V gene TRBV7-2 combines with J gene TRBJ1-5; D is ambiguous. The CDR3 loop spans 15 amino acids. The germline gives CDR1 SGHTA, CDR2 FQGNSA. Trimming pared 1 base from V and 4 bases from J, leaving 11 bases between. CDR3 bases: TGTGCCAGCAGCTTAGGGTCGTGGGGAAATCAGCCCCAGCATTTT. Translating gives CASSLGSWGNQPQHF.

The V and J genes are TRBV14 and TRBJ1-1, with D unclear. The CDR3 has 16 amino acids. The V end lost 1 base, the J end lost 7 bases, and 19 bases lay between the germline ends. The germline CDR1 and CDR2 sequences are SGHDN and FVKESK. The CDR3 is CASSQVDSNLVGEAFF. The CDR3 coding sequence is TGTGCCAGCAGCCAAGTGGATAGTAATTTGGTCGGTGAAGCTTTCTTT.

The chain carries TRBV5-4 and TRBJ2-1; 8 nucleotides line up with TRBD1. The CDR3 spans 16 residues. The V gene's germline CDR1 is SGHNT and CDR2 YYREEE (reference sequence). Trimming removed 2 bases from V and 4 bases from J; junction bases left unmatched: 8. Here the CDR3 reads CASSLGKTGAYNEQFF. CDR3 coding DNA: TGTGCCAGCAGCTTAGGGAAGACAGGGGCGTACAATGAGCAGTTCTTC.

The chain joins TRBV10-3 to TRBJ2-5, with 7 bases identical to TRBD1. Germline V gene data show CDR1 as ENHRY and CDR2 as SYGVKD. The CDR3 totals 16 residues. V shed 0 bases, J shed 2 bases, and the junction held 6 bases outside the gene matches. DNA for the CDR3: TGTGCCATCAGTGAGTCGAAAGGGGGCCCACAAGAGACCCAGTACTTC. Its translation: CAISESKGGPQETQYF.

This chain links TRBV28 with TRBJ1-2; 9 nucleotides match TRBD1. Germline trimming cut 5 bases from V and 5 bases from J; bases unmatched to any gene: 15. In germline, CDR1 is MDHEN, CDR2 SYDVKM. This CDR3 is 17 amino acids long. CDR3 DNA: TGTGCCAGCAGTACCTCCGGGACAGGGAGGACTCGGTATGGCTACACCTTC. This encodes CASSTSGTGRTRYGYTF.

This sequence joins TRBV19 and TRBJ1-1; 8 positions agree with TRBD1. Looked up from germline, CDR1 is LNHDA and CDR2 is SQIVND (reference sequence). This CDR3 region has 15 residues. With V trimmed by 3 bases and J by 0 bases, 3 bases remained unmatched. The CDR3 DNA is TGTGCCAGTAGTATTGGGGGACAGGTGAACACTGAAGCTTTCTTT. Amino acids: CASSIGGQVNTEAFF.

This chain links TRBV5-4 with TRBJ2-5; no clear D gene. The CDR3 runs 13 residues. The ends were cut back, 3 bases at V and 1 base at J, with 7 bases in the middle. Germline lookup yields CDR1 SGHNT and CDR2 YYREEE (reference sequence). In DNA form, the CDR3 reads TGTGCCAGCAGCTCCCTGACCCAAGAGACCCAGTACTTC. Its protein product is CASSSLTQETQYF. The full variable domain, in which reference TRBV5-4 and TRBJ2-5 provide the parts outside the CDR3, is ETGVTQSPTHLIKTRGQQVTLRCSSQSGHNTVSWYQQALGQGPQFIFQYYREEENGRGNFPPRFSGLQFPNYSSELNVNALELDDSALYLCASSSLTQETQYFGPGTRLLVL.

The CDR3: CASKQGASGYSPLHF. The CDR3 DNA follows: TGTGCCAGCAAACAGGGGGCGTCTGGGTATTCACCCCTCCACTTT. This chain links TRBV28 with TRBJ1-6, with 9 bases lining up with TRBD1. CDR1 MDHEN and CDR2 SYDVKM come from the germline V gene. V trimming: 7 bases; J trimming: 8 bases; junction bases outside the gene matches: 9. The CDR3 contains 15 residues.

The chain combines TRBV5-1 with TRBJ2-2; 8 bases map to TRBD1. Germline V gene sequence: CDR1 SGHRS, CDR2 YFSETQ. The CDR3 contains 15 residues. Trimming took 4 bases from V and 6 from J; bases not matched to a gene: 8. The CDR3 coding sequence is TGCGCCAGCAGCAGCGGACAGGGTAACCCCGGGGAGCTGTTTTTT. Protein: CASSSGQGNPGELFF.

This chain joins TRBV7-2 and TRBJ1-1; D might be TRBD1 (5 bases). Germline CDR1 and CDR2: SGHTA and FQGNSA. V was trimmed by 2 bases and J by 2 bases, leaving 15 bases between them. The CDR3 has 16 amino acids. CDR3 residues: CASSLRGTVTNTEAFF. DNA for the CDR3: TGTGCCAGCAGCTTACGAGGGACCGTAACAAACACTGAAGCTTTCTTT.

The rearrangement links TRBV7-3 to TRBJ2-5; D may be TRBD2 (5 bases). Germline V gene data show CDR1 as SGHTA and CDR2 as FQGTGA. The germline V and J ends were trimmed by 2 bases and 5 bases, with 18 bases remaining between them. The CDR3 is 16 residues long. The CDR3 coding sequence is TGTGCCAGCAGCTTAGGTCTGTCTGGCCGAGGGGAGACCCAGTACTTC. Its translation is CASSLGLSGRGETQYF. Supplemented by reference TRBV7-3 and TRBJ2-5, the full variable domain reads GAGVSQTPSNKVTEKGKYVELRCDPISGHTALYWYRQSLGQGPEFLIYFQGTGAADDSGLPNDRFFAVRPEGSVSTLKIQRTERGDSAVYLCASSLGLSGRGETQYFGPGTRLLVL.

The chain links TRBV18 to TRBJ1-5, with D uncertain. The CDR3 contains 14 residues. V shed 6 bases and J shed 6 bases, with 15 bases lying between them. The germline V gene has CDR1 KGHSH and CDR2 LQKENI. As DNA, the CDR3 is TGTGCCAGCTCCTCGGAAGGGTCGGTTCAGCCCCAGCATTTT. Residues: CASSSEGSVQPQHF.

This clone was seen once. One end of the junction fails to match germline, which may point to a read error. This chain connects TRBV10-3 to TRBJ1-1; D remains ambiguous. CDR1 is ENHRY and CDR2 is SYGVKD in the germline V gene. This CDR3 contains 17 residues. The CDR3 region is CAISRRARTSRNAEAFF. The CDR3 coding sequence is TGTGCCATCAGCCGAAGGGCGAGGACCTCAAGGAACGCTGAAGCTTTCTTT.

This clone appeared a single time. The rearrangement uses TRBV6-1 and TRBJ1-1; the D is unclear. The V end lost 1 base, the J end lost 4 bases, and 10 bases lay between the germline ends. The CDR3 extends over 14 amino acids. Germline lookup yields CDR1 MNHNS and CDR2 SASEGT. The CDR3 region has the DNA TGTGCCAGCAGTGAAGGGACTAGGGTCACTGAAGCTTTCTTT. Translated, it gives CASSEGTRVTEAFF.

This sequence joins TRBV28 and TRBJ2-4, with 8 bases aligning to TRBD1. V was pared by 6 bases and J by 0 bases, with 7 bases of the junction left unmatched. The length of the CDR3 is 16 residues. Germline loops: CDR1 MDHEN, CDR2 SYDVKM. Here the CDR3 reads CASSQARGLAKNIQYF. Written as DNA, the CDR3 is TGTGCCAGCAGCCAAGCCAGGGGGCTAGCCAAAAACATTCAGTACTTC. Variable domain in full (rest from reference TRBV28 and TRBJ2-4): DVKVTQSSRYLVKRTGEKVFLECVQDMDHENMFWYRQDPGLGLRLIYFSYDVKMKEKGDIPEGYSVSREKKERFSLILESASTNQTSMYLCASSQARGLAKNIQYFGAGTRLSVL.

The chain is built from TRBV2 and TRBJ1-4; 7 bases are a match to TRBD1. The CDR3 has 15 amino acids. V was pared by 3 bases and J by 4 bases, with 5 bases of the junction left unmatched. The germline CDR1 and CDR2 sequences are SNHLY and FYNNEI. The DNA of the CDR3 is TGTGCCAGCAGTGAGATTGGGACAGTTAATGAAAAACTGTTTTTT. Translating gives CASSEIGTVNEKLFF.

V usage is TRBV28 and J usage is TRBJ2-7; TRBD1 matches 9 bases. Germline CDR1 MDHEN, CDR2 SYDVKM. The V and J ends lost 6 bases and 4 bases, in that order; junction bases with no gene match: 7. The CDR3 runs to 14 residues. CDR3 bases: TGTGCCAGCAGCCCGACAGGGGGAGTTTACGAGCAGTACGTC. Its translation: CASSPTGGVYEQYV.

This chain connects TRBV27 to TRBJ2-5; D uncertain. Germline CDR1 MNHEY, CDR2 SMNVEV (reference sequence). The CDR3 is made up of 15 amino acids. Trimming stripped 5 bases from V and 1 base from J, with 14 bases between. CDR3 DNA sequence: TGTGCCAGCAGTCTTACATACCGCATCCAAGAGACCCAGTACTTC. This translates into CASSLTYRIQETQYF.

The gene calls are TRBV9 and TRBJ2-2; D might be TRBD1 or TRBD2, each matching 5 bases. The V end lost 0 bases, the J end lost 4 bases, and 16 bases lay between the germline ends. Germline V CDR1 and CDR2: SGDLS, YYNGEE. The CDR3 contains 17 residues. The CDR3 region is CASSVEGASLVTGELFF. In DNA form, the CDR3 reads TGTGCCAGCAGCGTAGAAGGGGCTAGCCTGGTCACCGGGGAGCTGTTTTTT.

The chain carries TRBV6-5 and TRBJ2-3, with a weak D call TRBD1 (5 bases). Trimming left V 0 bases short and J 4 bases short, with 11 bases between. The CDR3 is 15 residues long. The V gene's germline CDR1 is MNHEY and CDR2 SVGAGI. The CDR3 here is CASSYSGWGPDTQYF. For the CDR3, the DNA is TGTGCCAGCAGTTACTCTGGGTGGGGCCCAGATACGCAGTATTTT.

The chain joins TRBV5-6 to TRBJ1-2, with no clear D. The CDR3 extends over 13 amino acids. Germline values: CDR1 SGHDT, CDR2 YYEEEE. With 1 base removed from V and 8 bases from J, the gap between germline ends came to 12 bases. This CDR3 reads CASSLSPAGGYTF. In nucleotides, the CDR3 is TGTGCCAGCAGCTTGAGTCCCGCAGGAGGCTACACCTTC.

This clone was seen a handful of times. Other DNA variants within this sample encode the same CDR3. This sequence joins TRBV7-9 and TRBJ1-1; D perhaps matches TRBD1 (6 bases). V lost 2 bases, J lost 5 bases, and 9 bases lay in between. The CDR3 is 13 residues long. The germline V gene encodes CDR1 SEHNR and CDR2 FQNEAQ (reference sequence). CDR3 region: CASSLSGDTEAFF. CDR3 DNA: TGTGCCAGCAGCTTATCAGGGGATACTGAAGCTTTCTTT.

J is TRBJ2-5 and V is TRBV25-1; D perhaps matches TRBD2 (6 bases). The CDR3 has 15 amino acids. The V gene's germline CDR1 is MGHDK and CDR2 SYGVNS. V lost 7 bases and J lost 5, with 20 bases in between. The CDR3 DNA reads as TGTGCCAGCAACCCCGTCGGGACTGGAGTTGAGACCCAGTACTTC. The encoded protein is CASNPVGTGVETQYF.

The rearrangement links TRBV18 to TRBJ1-6; TRBD1 is a possible D gene (6 bases). CDR3 length equals 16 residues. Looked up from germline, CDR1 is KGHSH and CDR2 is LQKENI. The germline V and J ends were trimmed by 6 bases and 5 bases, with 17 bases remaining between them. The chain's CDR3 is CASSRQDPKDNSPLHF. The CDR3 coding sequence is TGTGCCAGCTCTCGACAGGACCCTAAAGATAATTCACCCCTCCACTTT.

The chain combines TRBV6-5 with TRBJ1-1, with D unresolved. The CDR3 contains 13 residues. Per the germline V gene, CDR1 is MNHEY and CDR2 is SVGAGI. Trimming pared 0 bases from V and 0 bases from J, leaving 2 bases between. The CDR3 DNA reads TGTGCCAGCAGTTACTCGATGAACACTGAAGCTTTCTTT. It is translated as CASSYSMNTEAFF.

The J gene is TRBJ1-2, the V gene TRBV5-4, with D unclear. V dropped 1 base and J dropped 4 bases, with 11 bases sitting between them. Germline V CDR1 and CDR2: SGHNT, YYREEE (reference sequence). This CDR3 is built from 14 residues. In DNA form, the CDR3 reads TGTGCCAGCAGCTTGCCGGGCAGAACCTATGGCTACACCTTC. The encoded protein is CASSLPGRTYGYTF. The full variable domain, in which reference TRBV5-4 and TRBJ1-2 provide the parts outside the CDR3, is ETGVTQSPTHLIKTRGQQVTLRCSSQSGHNTVSWYQQALGQGPQFIFQYYREEENGRGNFPPRFSGLQFPNYSSELNVNALELDDSALYLCASSLPGRTYGYTFGSGTRLTVV.

This clone is a singleton in its sample. The rearrangement joins TRBV11-2 to TRBJ2-2; 9 nucleotides agree with TRBD1. Trimming took 4 bases from V and 9 from J; bases not matched to a gene: 3. The germline gives CDR1 SGHAT, CDR2 FQNNGV. The CDR3 runs to 13 residues. CDR3 amino acids: CASSSQGARELFF. The CDR3 nucleotides read TGTGCCAGCAGCTCACAGGGGGCTAGGGAGCTGTTTTTT.

The rearrangement joins TRBV28 to TRBJ1-1; D is uncertain. The CDR3 is made up of 13 amino acids. Trimming took off 8 bases at V and 1 base at J, with 11 bases between the two ends. Germline loops: CDR1 MDHEN, CDR2 SYDVKM. The CDR3 region is CASRRTANTEAFF. DNA of the CDR3: TGTGCCAGCCGAAGGACGGCGAACACTGAAGCTTTCTTT.